This paragraph reports one T cell receptor (beta chain). Its specificity is unknown. It was RNA transcripts that yielded the amplified TCR beta CDR3 regions. Primed by the HTBI set, a first-round RT-PCR was run on the TCR CDR3. One entry per CDR3 protein, called by TCRdb with MiXCR from the multiplex PCR reads. Among fewer than 350,000 distinct CDR3 sequences listed, around 20% were seen once. This CDR3 comprises 15 residues. With 2 bases clipped from V and 8 bases from J, the junction kept 10 bases outside the gene matches. Germline V gene lookup returns CDR1 MGHRA and CDR2 YSYEKL. This sample stems from a study of T cells in Graves' hyperthyroidism and ophthalmopathy. Study-wide results and caveats: Among clonotypes expanded in thyroid above 0.001, most were also found in blood.

Under 3 months was the duration of disease in ophthalmopathy patients, who also had a Clinical Activity Score of at least 3 and a NOSPECS grade of at least 4. Reasons for excluding patients were uncontrolled infection, other autoimmune disease, pregnancy or lactation. Diagnoses were made from clinical symptoms, serum measures (thyroxine and TRAb), thyroid ultrasound and orbital computed tomography. The chain recombines TRBV4-1 with TRBJ1-2; 8 bases are a match to TRBD1. This receptor was taken from a man between 45 and 60 years old with Graves' ophthalmopathy. Sequencing was carried out using blood. DNA of the CDR3: TGCGCCAGCAGCCAACCTGGAGACAGGGGATACGGCTACACCTTC. Amino acid sequence: CASSQPGDRGYGYTF.